A single sample is the source of the 4 T cell receptor beta chains below, sequenced in a study of monozygotic twins with inflammatory bowel disease. TCRdb processed the 5' RACE reads again and assigns one entry to each CDR3 protein, with no DNA. This specimen shows approximately 300,000 distinct CDR3 sequences; the ten leading clones hold 5.5% to 6.5%. The sequenced sample consisted of blood. The receptors here all came from a human donor with ulcerative colitis or Crohn's disease, or a healthy co-twin of an affected twin (not recorded which).

This chain connects TRBV4-3 to TRBJ2-1; TCRdb returns TRBD1, unconfirmable since there is no DNA. The germline gives CDR1 LGHNA, CDR2 YSLEER. CDR3 length: 15 amino acids. CDR3 in amino acids: CASSQDFGQGNEQFF.

This sequence joins TRBV2 and TRBJ1-2; the D call from TCRdb, TRBD1, cannot be confirmed without DNA. Looked up from germline, CDR1 is SNHLY and CDR2 is FYNNEI. CDR3 size: 14 residues. The CDR3 reads CASSTKQGGEGYTF.

The chain links TRBV7-9 to TRBJ2-7; TCRdb reports TRBD1, a call that lacks DNA to check it against. This CDR3 is 15 amino acids long. The germline V gene encodes CDR1 SEHNR and CDR2 FQNEAQ (reference sequence). This chain's CDR3 is CASSTADISSYEQYF.

The rearrangement uses TRBV7-7 and TRBJ2-1; TCRdb outputs TRBD1, but without DNA this stays unchecked. CDR3 length: 17 amino acids. The germline V gene encodes CDR1 SSHAT and CDR2 FNYEAQ (reference sequence). The CDR3: CASSPQSGTLTPNEQFF.